This section outlines one T cell receptor beta chain sequence together with its context. Its antigen is unidentified. This specimen belongs to a study of shared clonotypes between healthy human individuals. Regarding the study as a whole: Rarefaction indicated that sorted-subset sequencing remained incomplete although depth was large.

Sequenced by immunoSEQ multiplex PCR; TCRdb stores in-frame clones only, minus some. Of 2 million to 2.5 million clones in the sample, approximately 94% were seen once. This TCR was sampled from a young man in good health. The sample consisted of naive CD4+ T cells sorted from blood. Subset: CD45RA+ positively selected.

In nucleotides, the CDR3 is TGTGCCAGCAGAAAATCGACCCCAACTAATGAAAAACTGTTTTTT. Translated, it gives CASRKSTPTNEKLFF. The chain is built from TRBV27 and TRBJ1-4, with D hard to call. The germline V and J ends were trimmed by 6 bases and 0 bases, with 11 bases remaining between them. Germline assignment: CDR1 MNHEY and CDR2 SMNVEV (reference sequence). This CDR3 has 15 residues.